Reported below is one T cell receptor beta chain. The CDR3 runs to 17 residues. The J segment lost 3 bases and the V segment lost 3 bases, leaving 11 bases of the junction unmatched. Germline values: CDR1 LNHDA, CDR2 SQIVND (reference sequence). The data stem from a study of blood T cell repertoires in COVID-19. Per the authors' pipeline: Using reference gene primer amplification, nucleated cell counts were estimated. The assay was immunoSEQ multiplex PCR, and TCRdb's table has in-frame clones only and misses some. That table supplies the V and J calls and clone size; D and trimming were determined from the DNA. The sample yields roughly 250,000 clones, around nine tenths seen once.

Sequences were obtained from peripheral blood. The TCR comes from a woman between 35 and 50 years old who had recovered from COVID-19. This chain links TRBV19 with TRBJ1-5, with 7 nucleotides matching TRBD1. The CDR3 is CASSIGADRATNQPQHF. The CDR3 DNA sequence: TGTGCCAGTAGTATTGGGGCTGACAGGGCAACCAATCAGCCCCAGCATTTT. Full variable domain (outside the CDR3, taken from reference TRBV19 and TRBJ1-5): DGGITQSPKYLFRKEGQNVTLSCEQNLNHDAMYWYRQDPGQGLRLIYYSQIVNDFQKGDIAEGYSVSREKKESFPLTVTSAQKNPTAFYLCASSIGADRATNQPQHFGDGTRLSIL.